This T cell receptor (beta chain) derives from a study of blood T cell repertoires in COVID-19. Across the whole study: Material from acute and convalescent COVID-19 was sourced from the United States, Italy and Spain.

Authors' methods: Reference gene primer amplification gave estimated nucleated cell counts. The method was immunoSEQ multiplex PCR; TCRdb's version includes in-frame clones alone and lacks a portion of them. From that table come the V and J calls and clone size; the DNA was used to work out D and trimming. The data hold a few hundred thousand clones, with around 90% observed a single time. Germline-derived CDR1 and CDR2 are LGHNA and YSLEER. This CDR3 comprises 15 residues. The V gene lost 0 bases and the J gene lost 4 bases, with 12 bases spanning the gap. Patients in Seattle were enrolled during active infection, then followed longitudinally.

The sequence came from a woman in her forties with COVID-19, enrolled during active disease. Sequencing was done on a sample of peripheral blood. The chain is built from TRBV4-3 and TRBJ2-5; tentative D call: TRBD2 (6 bases). CDR3 bases: TGCGCCAGCAGCCAAGATCAGGGACTGGGAGAGACCCAGTACTTC. Residues: CASSQDQGLGETQYF.